The entry that follows covers one T cell receptor (beta chain) sequence. Its antigen is not known. RNA, once extracted, was reverse transcribed into cDNA for use as the sequencing template. Sequencing was performed with immunoSEQ multiplex PCR; in TCRdb, only in-frame clones are kept and a portion is missing. In the table there are 95,000 to 100,000 clones, approximately 63% of which are singletons. Trimming left V 0 bases short and J 2 bases short, with 13 bases between. This CDR3 region has 16 residues. CDR1 and CDR2 (germline): MNHEY, SVGAGI. This sample is part of a study of CD8+ T cells in alopecia areata. In the study overall: Treated patients received oral tofacitinib, 5 to 10 mg twice daily.

Treatment indicated: oral pan-JAK inhibitor, 5-10 mg twice daily. Points from the study as a whole: Because of a solitary nonresponder, the connection of baseline CD8+ expansion to response stays uncertain. Scalp and blood samples kept many expanded lesional clones throughout tofacitinib. Treatment with tofacitinib significantly lowered scalp clonality and reduced expanded CD8+ clones among the top 100.

The sample was CD8+ T cells sorted from blood, taken between weeks 55 and 65, from a patient treated with tofacitinib. The TCR was taken from a human donor with alopecia areata. V gene TRBV6-5 combines with J gene TRBJ1-2; a weak D match, TRBD1 (6 bases). The CDR3 loop is CASSYSFQGRNYGYTF. The CDR3 DNA reads TGTGCCAGCAGTTACTCGTTCCAGGGGCGGAACTATGGCTACACCTTC.